The entry below gives a single TCR beta chain sequence along with its context. Antigen: not known. The same CDR3 also results from other DNA sequences found in this sample. V lost 1 base and J 0 bases, leaving 4 bases between the germline ends. This CDR3 region has 13 residues. CDR1 and CDR2 from the germline V gene are SGDLS and YYNGEE. This specimen belongs to a study of cytomegalovirus exposure and HLA in healthy donors. It was with 60 Vbeta and 13 Jbeta primers that the PCR ran. The data were produced by immunoSEQ multiplex PCR, yet TCRdb's version contains in-frame clones alone and is incomplete. The sample lists hundreds of thousands of clones; roughly 91% were seen once. Study-level results: Researchers counted around 160 TCR beta chains as cytomegalovirus-associated.

The specimen was PBMCs. The sequence was obtained from a woman aged 18-30 years in good health and CMV-seronegative. The rearrangement joins TRBV9 to TRBJ1-1; D uncertain. The CDR3 spells CASSVRVNTEAFF. The CDR3 DNA reads TGTGCCAGCAGCGTACGAGTGAACACTGAAGCTTTCTTT.